This entry describes one T cell receptor (beta chain). It has no known antigen specificity. Base quality data are lacking; no much larger clone is found one base away. This sample stems from a study of blood T cell repertoires in COVID-19 (TCRdb year 2020). In the study overall: The collaborator samples originated in the United States, Italy and Spain and spanned the acute and convalescent phases of COVID-19. The samples were drawn from the first 160 participants of the ongoing ImmuneRACE study and from under 1,500 subjects provided by 6 global collaborators. A freely available public database, intended as a resource for researchers studying the immune response to SARS-CoV-2, is where the repertoires were released. Deeply sampled blood TCRbeta repertoires from subjects exposed to, actively infected with, or recovered from COVID-19 were included in the dataset. Where available, HLA class I and class II types were obtained from metadata supplied by the sample provider rather than from assay-based typing. The sample metadata nearly always contained a de-identified subject ID, COVID-19 status, age in years and sex. The prospective study material was composed of cDNA or gDNA derived from T cells, B-cell-depleted T cells, or PBMCs.

Results the study describes overall, beyond this receptor: The quantity of clinical and demographic metadata differed by source and by participant and was supplied without curation.

TCRbeta CDR3 regions were amplified from genomic DNA by means of the immunoSEQ Assay, a bias-controlled multiplex PCR. On the study's bioinformatics: The number of nucleated cells in each sample was estimated by amplification of reference gene primers within the assay. To quantify the absolute abundance of each unique TCRbeta CDR3 rearrangement, sequence reads were collapsed and filtered. For each sample, productive Simpson clonality was calculated as the square root of Simpson's diversity index across productive rearrangements. This is the immuneACCESS table as TCRdb keeps it, with only in-frame sequences that have V and J called. A part of the clones is gone; compared with another copy, unresolved V genes explain less than half, and the rest is unexplained. The V and J calls and clone size were taken over from that table, and D and trimming were inferred from the DNA. The sample table records approximately 97,000 clones; approximately 80% of these occur just once. The ten largest clones represent about 9.6% of the sample.

Collaborating institutions collected whole blood in K2EDTA tubes following their own protocols. For TCRbeta analysis, collaborators shipped samples in one of three forms: frozen whole blood, isolated PBMCs, or DNA extracted from either of those sample types. The TCR sequence derives from a man between 60 and 75 years old with active or convalescent COVID-19. Source material: peripheral blood.

The CDR3 amino acid sequence is: CASSPRYGGPQETQYF. The nucleotide sequence is TGTGCCAGCAGTCCCCGGTACGGGGGGCCTCAAGAGACCCAGTACTTC. This receptor chain uses TRBV27 and TRBJ2-5, and the D gene may be TRBD2, 7 bases matching. The germline V gene (reference sequence) sets CDR1 to MNHEY and CDR2 to SMNVEV. There are 16 amino acids in the CDR3, from cysteine to phenylalanine inclusive. This entry keeps only the CDR3 DNA: 48 bases, framed from base 1. The junction shows trimming of 5 bases on V and 2 bases on J, plus 18 bases between the germline ends.